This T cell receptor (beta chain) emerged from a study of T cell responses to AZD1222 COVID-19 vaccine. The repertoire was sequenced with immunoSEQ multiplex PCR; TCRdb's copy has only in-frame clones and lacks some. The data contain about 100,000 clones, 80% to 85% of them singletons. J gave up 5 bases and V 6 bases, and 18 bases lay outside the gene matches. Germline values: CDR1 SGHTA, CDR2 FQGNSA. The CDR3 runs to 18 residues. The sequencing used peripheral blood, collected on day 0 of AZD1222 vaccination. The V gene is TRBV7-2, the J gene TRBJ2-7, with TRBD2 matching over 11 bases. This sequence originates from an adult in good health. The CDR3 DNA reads TGTGCCAGCAGTTATCCCGGACTAGCGGGCCGAAGGGGAAACGAGCAGTACTTC. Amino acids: CASSYPGLAGRRGNEQYF.